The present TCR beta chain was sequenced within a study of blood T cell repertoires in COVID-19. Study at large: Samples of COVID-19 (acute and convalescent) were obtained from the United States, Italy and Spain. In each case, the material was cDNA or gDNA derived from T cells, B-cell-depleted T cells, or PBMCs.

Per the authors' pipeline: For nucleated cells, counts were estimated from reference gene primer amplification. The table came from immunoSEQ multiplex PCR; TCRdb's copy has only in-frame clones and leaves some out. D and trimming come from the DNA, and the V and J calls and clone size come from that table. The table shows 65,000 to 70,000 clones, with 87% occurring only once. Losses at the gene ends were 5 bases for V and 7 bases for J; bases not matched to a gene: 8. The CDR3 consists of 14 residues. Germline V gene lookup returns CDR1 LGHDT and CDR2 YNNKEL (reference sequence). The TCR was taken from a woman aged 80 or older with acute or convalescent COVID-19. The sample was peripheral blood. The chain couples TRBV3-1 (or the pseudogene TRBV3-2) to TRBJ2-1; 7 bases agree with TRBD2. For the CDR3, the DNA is TGTGCCAGCAGCAGAACGGGACTACTAAATGAGCAGTTCTTC. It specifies CASSRTGLLNEQFF.